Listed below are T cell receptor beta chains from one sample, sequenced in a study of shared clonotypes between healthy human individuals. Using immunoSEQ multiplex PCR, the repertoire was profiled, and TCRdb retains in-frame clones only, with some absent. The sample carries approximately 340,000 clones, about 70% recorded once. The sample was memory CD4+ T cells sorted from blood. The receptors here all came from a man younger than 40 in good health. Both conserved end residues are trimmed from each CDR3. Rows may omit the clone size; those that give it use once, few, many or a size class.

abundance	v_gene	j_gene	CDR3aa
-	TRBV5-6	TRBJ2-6	ASTSGANVLT
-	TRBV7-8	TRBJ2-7	ASSPIEGFYEQY
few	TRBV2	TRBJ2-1	ASTEYNEQF
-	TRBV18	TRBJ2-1	ASSPDQSSYNEQF
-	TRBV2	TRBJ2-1	ASRRGSNSYNEQF
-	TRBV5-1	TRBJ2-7	ASSPQAGGVRGEQY
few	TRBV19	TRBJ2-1	ASSISLRGLNSYNEQF
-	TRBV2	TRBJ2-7	ASIVPISYEQY
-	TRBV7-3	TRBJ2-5	ASSPGTGQTQY
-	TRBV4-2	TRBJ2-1	ASSQDILAVDYYNEQF
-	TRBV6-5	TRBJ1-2	ASTSRAGVYGYT
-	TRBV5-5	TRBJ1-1	ASSLVMGSNTEAF
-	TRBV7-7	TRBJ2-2	ASSLDGRATGELF
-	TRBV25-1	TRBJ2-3	ASSDVGRRTDTQY
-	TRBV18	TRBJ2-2	ASSPGGPNTGELF
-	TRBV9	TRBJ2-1	ASSGGGLEGYNEQF
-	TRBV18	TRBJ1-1	ASSPLDRVTEAF
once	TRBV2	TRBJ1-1	ASSVAVYTEAF
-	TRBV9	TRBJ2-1	ASSVASSSGQF
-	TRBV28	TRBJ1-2	ASSFPANYGYT
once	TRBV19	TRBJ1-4	ASAGGAGNEKLF
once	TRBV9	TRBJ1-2	ASSTGTGERLGYT
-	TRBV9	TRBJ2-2	ASSVGVLGQGTGELF
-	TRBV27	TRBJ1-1	ASSWGGGARNTEAF
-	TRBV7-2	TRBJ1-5	ASSATGRRGWNQPQH
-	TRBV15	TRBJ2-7	ATSRELGVREQY
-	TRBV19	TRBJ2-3	ASSPRRYTDTQY
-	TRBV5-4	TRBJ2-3	AWRGGLDTDTQY
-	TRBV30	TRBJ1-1	AWGGGMNTEAF
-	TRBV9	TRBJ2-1	ASSVAGGSYNEQF
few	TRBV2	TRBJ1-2	ASSPSAGMGRGYT
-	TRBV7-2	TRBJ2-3	ASSLGTSGSRADTQY
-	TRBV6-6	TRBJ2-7	AGRSLAYEQY
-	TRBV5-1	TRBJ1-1	ASSRDRRDEAF
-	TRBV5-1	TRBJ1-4	ASSSASATNEKLF
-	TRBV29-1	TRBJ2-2	SVGEGSTGELF
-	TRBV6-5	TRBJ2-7	ASSYDLGTYEQY
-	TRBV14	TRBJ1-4	ASSRRDGVIPNEKLF
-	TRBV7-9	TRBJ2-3	ASSPALLVQSDTQY
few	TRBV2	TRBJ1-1	ASSINKWGWAEAF
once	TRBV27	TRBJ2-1	ASRDRGSNEQF
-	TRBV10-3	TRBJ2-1	AISGGLAGIYEQF
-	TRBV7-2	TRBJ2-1	ASSRDRGVSSYNEQF
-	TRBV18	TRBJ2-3	ASSPVATSTDTQY
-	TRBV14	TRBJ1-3	ASSHRGGLRGNTIY
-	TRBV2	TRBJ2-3	ASSLGTDTQY
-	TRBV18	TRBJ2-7	ASSPPGSGRSYEQY
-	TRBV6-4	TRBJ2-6	ASSPAGVRVNSGANVLT
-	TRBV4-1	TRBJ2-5	ASSQVKTFLETQY